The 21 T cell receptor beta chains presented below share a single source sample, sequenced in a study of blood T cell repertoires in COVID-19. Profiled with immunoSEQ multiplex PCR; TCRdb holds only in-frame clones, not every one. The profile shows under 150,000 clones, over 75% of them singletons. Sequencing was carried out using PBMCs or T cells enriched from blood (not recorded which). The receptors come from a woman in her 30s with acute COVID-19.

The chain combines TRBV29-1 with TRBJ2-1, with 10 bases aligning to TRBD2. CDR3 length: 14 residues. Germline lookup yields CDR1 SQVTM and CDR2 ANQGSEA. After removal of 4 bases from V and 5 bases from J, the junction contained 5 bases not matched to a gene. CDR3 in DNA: TGCAGCGTTGTACTCAGCGGGAGGGACAATGAGCAGTTCTTC. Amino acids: CSVVLSGRDNEQFF.

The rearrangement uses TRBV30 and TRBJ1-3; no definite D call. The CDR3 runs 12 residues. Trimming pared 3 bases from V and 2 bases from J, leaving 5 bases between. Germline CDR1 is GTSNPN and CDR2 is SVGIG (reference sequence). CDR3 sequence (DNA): TGTGCCTGGAGGGCCGCTGGAAACACCATATATTTT. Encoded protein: CAWRAAGNTIYF.

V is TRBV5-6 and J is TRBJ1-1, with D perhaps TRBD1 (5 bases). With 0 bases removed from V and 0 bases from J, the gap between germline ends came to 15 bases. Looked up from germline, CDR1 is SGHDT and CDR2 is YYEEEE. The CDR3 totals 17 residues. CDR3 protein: CASSLGALRGMNTEAFF. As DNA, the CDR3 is TGTGCCAGCAGCTTGGGGGCTTTACGGGGGATGAACACTGAAGCTTTCTTT.

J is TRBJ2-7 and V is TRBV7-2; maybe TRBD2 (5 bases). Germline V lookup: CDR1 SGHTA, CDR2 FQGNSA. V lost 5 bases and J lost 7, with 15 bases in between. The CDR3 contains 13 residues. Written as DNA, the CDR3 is TGTGCCAGCAGCACAATGGTCGGGGAGGAGCAGTACTTC. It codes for CASSTMVGEEQYF.

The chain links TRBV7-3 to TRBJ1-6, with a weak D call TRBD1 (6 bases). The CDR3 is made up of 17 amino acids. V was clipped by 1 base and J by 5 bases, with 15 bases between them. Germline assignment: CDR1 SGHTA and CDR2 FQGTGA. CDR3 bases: TGTGCCAGCAGCTTAAACGGACAGAGCGCTAATAATTCACCCCTCCACTTT. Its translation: CASSLNGQSANNSPLHF.

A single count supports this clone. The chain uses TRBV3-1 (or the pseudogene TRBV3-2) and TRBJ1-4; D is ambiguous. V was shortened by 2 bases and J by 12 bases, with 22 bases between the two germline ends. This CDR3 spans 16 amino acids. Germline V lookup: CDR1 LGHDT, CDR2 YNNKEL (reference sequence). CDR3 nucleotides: TGTGCCAGCAGCCAATCGATTGCGGTTGTGGCCTTTCAACTGTTTTTT. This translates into CASSQSIAVVAFQLFF.

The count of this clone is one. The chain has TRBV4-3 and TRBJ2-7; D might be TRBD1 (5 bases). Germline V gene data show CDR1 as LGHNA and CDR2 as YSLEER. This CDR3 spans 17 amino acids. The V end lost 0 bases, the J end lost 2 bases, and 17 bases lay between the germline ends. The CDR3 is CASSQEIEGAGTYEQYF. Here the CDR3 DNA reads TGCGCCAGCAGCCAAGAAATTGAAGGGGCCGGCACCTACGAGCAGTACTTC.

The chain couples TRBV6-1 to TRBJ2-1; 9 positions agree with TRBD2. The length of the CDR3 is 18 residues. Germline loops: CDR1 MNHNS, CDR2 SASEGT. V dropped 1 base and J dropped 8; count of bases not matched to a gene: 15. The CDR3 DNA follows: TGTGCCAGCAGTGAAGTCGAACGGTGGCGGGAGGGGGGTCATGAGCAGTTCTTC. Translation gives CASSEVERWREGGHEQFF.

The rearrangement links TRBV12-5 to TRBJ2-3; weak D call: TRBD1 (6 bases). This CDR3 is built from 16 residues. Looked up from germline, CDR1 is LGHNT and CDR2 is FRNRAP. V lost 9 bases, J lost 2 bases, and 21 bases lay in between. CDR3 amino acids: CASAPLAGVVTDTQYF. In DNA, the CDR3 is TGTGCTAGCGCCCCCCTGGCAGGGGTGGTCACAGATACGCAGTATTTT. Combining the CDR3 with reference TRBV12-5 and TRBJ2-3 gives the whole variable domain DARVTQTPRHKVTEMGQEVTMRCQPILGHNTVFWYRQTMMQGLELLAYFRNRAPLDDSGMPKDRFSAEMPDATLATLKIQPSEPRDSAVYFCASAPLAGVVTDTQYFGPGTRLTVL.

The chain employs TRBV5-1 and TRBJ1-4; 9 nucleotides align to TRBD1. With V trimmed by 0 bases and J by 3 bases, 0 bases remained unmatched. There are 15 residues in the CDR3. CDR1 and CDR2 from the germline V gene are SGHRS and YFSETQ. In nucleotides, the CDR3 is TGCGCCAGCAGCTTGGGGACAGGGGCTAATGAAAAACTGTTTTTT. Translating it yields CASSLGTGANEKLFF.

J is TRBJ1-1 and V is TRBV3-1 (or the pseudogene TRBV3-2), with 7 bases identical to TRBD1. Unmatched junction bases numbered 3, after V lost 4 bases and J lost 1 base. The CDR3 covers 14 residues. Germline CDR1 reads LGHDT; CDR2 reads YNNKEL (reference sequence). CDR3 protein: CASSPGQKNTEAFF. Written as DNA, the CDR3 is TGTGCCAGCAGCCCGGGACAGAAGAACACTGAAGCTTTCTTT.

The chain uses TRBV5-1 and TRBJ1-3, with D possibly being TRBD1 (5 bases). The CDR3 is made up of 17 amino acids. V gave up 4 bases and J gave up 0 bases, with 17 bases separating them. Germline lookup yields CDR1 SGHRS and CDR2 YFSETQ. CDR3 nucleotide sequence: TGCGCCAGCAGCCCGGGTGTCCAGGGCAACTCTGGAAACACCATATATTTT. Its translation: CASSPGVQGNSGNTIYF.

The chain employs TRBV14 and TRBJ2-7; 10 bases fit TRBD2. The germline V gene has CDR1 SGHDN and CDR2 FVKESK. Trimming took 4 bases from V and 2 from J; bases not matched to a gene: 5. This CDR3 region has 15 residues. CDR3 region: CASSPGLANTYEQYF. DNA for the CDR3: TGTGCCAGCAGCCCGGGACTAGCGAATACCTACGAGCAGTACTTC.

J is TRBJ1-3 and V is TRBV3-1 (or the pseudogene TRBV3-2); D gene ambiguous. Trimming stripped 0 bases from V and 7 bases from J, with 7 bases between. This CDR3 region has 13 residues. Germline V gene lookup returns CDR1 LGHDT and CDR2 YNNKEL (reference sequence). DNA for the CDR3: TGTGCCAGCAGCCAAGAGGCTCTTAACACCATATATTTT. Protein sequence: CASSQEALNTIYF.

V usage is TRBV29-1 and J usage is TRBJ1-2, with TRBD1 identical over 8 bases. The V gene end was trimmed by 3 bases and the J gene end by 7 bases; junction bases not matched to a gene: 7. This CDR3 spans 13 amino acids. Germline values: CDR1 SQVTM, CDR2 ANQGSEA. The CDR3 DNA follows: TGCAGCGTTGATCCAGGGGGCAATATTGGCTACACCTTC. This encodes CSVDPGGNIGYTF.

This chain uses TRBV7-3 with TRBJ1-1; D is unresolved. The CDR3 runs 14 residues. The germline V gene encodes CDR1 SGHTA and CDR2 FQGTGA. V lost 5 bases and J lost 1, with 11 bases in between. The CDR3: CASSASGGNTEAFF. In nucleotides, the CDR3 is TGTGCCAGCAGCGCCTCGGGTGGGAACACTGAAGCTTTCTTT.

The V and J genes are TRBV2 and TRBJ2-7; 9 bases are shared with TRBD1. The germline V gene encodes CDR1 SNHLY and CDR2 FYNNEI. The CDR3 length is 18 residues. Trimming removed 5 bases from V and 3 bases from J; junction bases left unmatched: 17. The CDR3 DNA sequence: TGTGCCAGCAGTCGAGACAGGGGGGATACTTGGGAAATCTACGAGCAGTACTTC. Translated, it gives CASSRDRGDTWEIYEQYF.

The CDR3 here is CASSFSTGGLKIAYF. CDR3 coding DNA: TGTGCCAGCAGCTTTTCGACAGGGGGTTTGAAAATTGCGTATTTT. This chain joins TRBV7-9 and TRBJ2-3; 9 bases fit TRBD1. CDR3 length equals 15 residues. Germline-derived CDR1 and CDR2 are SEHNR and FQNEAQ (reference sequence). V gave up 3 bases and J gave up 14 bases; unmatched junction bases: 15. Full variable domain (missing parts from reference TRBV7-9 and TRBJ2-3): DTGVSQNPRHKITKRGQNVTFRCDPISEHNRLYWYRQTLGQGPEFLTYFQNEAQLEKSRLLSDRFSAERPKGSFSTLEIQRTEQGDSAMYLCASSFSTGGLKIAYFGPGTRLTVL.

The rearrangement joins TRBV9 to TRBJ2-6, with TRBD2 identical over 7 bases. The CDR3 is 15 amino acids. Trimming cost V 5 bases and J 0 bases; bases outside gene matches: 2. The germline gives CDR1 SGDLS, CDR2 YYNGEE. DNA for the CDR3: TGTGCCAGCAGGGGCGGGAGCTCTGGGGCCAACGTCCTGACTTTC. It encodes CASRGGSSGANVLTF.

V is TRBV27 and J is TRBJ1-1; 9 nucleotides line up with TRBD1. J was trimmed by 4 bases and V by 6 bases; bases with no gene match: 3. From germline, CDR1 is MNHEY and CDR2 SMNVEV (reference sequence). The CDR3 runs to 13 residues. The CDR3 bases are TGTGCCAGCAGAGAGGACAGGGGCACTGAAGCTTTCTTT. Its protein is CASREDRGTEAFF.

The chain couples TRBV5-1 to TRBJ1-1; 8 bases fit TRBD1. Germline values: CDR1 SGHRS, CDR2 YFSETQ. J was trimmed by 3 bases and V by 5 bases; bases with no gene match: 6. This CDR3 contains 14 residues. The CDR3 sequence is CASRYLDRDTEAFF. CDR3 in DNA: TGCGCCAGCAGATACCTGGACAGGGACACTGAAGCTTTCTTT. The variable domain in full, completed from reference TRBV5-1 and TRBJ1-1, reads KAGVTQTPRYLIKTRGQQVTLSCSPISGHRSVSWYQQTPGQGLQFLFEYFSETQRNKGNFPGRFSGRQFSNSRSEMNVSTLELGDSALYLCASRYLDRDTEAFFGQGTRLTVV.